Here is one T cell receptor (beta chain) with its context. Its antigen remains unidentified. Base qualities were left out, and no much larger clone turns up one base away. This specimen belongs to a study of blood T cell repertoires in COVID-19 (dated by TCRdb to about 2020). Notes on the research overall: Collaborator samples came from the United States, Italy and Spain and covered acute and convalescent phases of COVID-19. The repertoires were made available in a free public database intended to serve as a resource for research on the immune response to SARS-CoV-2. The samples were drawn from the first 160 participants of the ongoing ImmuneRACE study and from over 950 subjects provided by 6 global collaborators. The material from the prospective study consisted of cDNA or gDNA derived from T cells, B-cell-depleted T cells, or PBMCs. The sample metadata nearly always contained a de-identified subject ID, COVID-19 status, age in years and sex. The dataset comprised deeply sampled blood TCRbeta repertoires from subjects exposed to, actively infected with, or recovered from COVID-19. Where HLA class I and class II types were available, the types were taken from metadata supplied by the sample provider, not from assay-based typing.

TCRbeta CDR3 regions were amplified from genomic DNA by means of the immunoSEQ Assay, a bias-controlled multiplex PCR. Per the original workflow: Nucleated cell counts per sample were estimated from amplification of reference gene primers within the assay. To quantify the absolute abundance of each unique TCRbeta CDR3 rearrangement, sequence reads were collapsed and filtered. For each sample, productive Simpson clonality was calculated as the square root of Simpson's diversity index over productive rearrangements. The table comes from immuneACCESS by way of TCRdb, which keeps in-frame sequences with V and J called. Part of the clones is missing from these tables; in studies checked, under half for an unresolved V gene and the rest for unknown reasons. The V and J calls and clone size are taken from that table; D and trimming were inferred from the DNA. The sample contains about 120,000 clones, about 83% of them found a single time. 3% to 4.5% of the sample goes to the ten largest clones.

Paper-wide results and their limitations: How much clinical and demographic metadata was included differed by source and by participant, and the metadata was provided uncurated.

In the prospective study, participants were roughly 18 to 100 years old, resided in 24 geographic areas of the United States, and were enrolled through a virtual design. To assign participants to cohorts, the prospective study relied on clinical history that participants themselves reported in a screening survey and a study questionnaire. For ImmuneRACE Cohort 3, a participant was defined as recovered based on two consecutive negative NP/OP PCR tests, clearance by a healthcare professional, or resolution of symptoms. In the prospective study, mobile phlebotomists collected whole blood, serum and a nasopharyngeal or oropharyngeal swab from each participant. Over an approximately two-month period, participants in the prospective study had the option of providing additional blood draws and questionnaires. Before DNA extraction, prospective study blood samples were shipped either frozen or at room temperature.

The CDR1 and CDR2 encoded by the germline V gene (reference sequence) are LNHDA and SQIVND. The CDR3 numbers 14 residues from cysteine through phenylalanine. The only DNA kept is the CDR3, 42 bases in frame from the first base. V is pared back by 5 bases and J by 2 bases, with 12 bases lying between the germline termini. The clonotype was recovered from a woman under 40 who had recovered from COVID-19. Sequenced material: PBMCs or T cells enriched from blood (not recorded which). This sequence uses TRBV19 and TRBJ2-5; the D gene cannot be resolved reliably. The CDR3 in this case is CASSRVTDQETQYF. Here is the DNA: TGTGCCAGTAGTCGCGTCACAGATCAAGAGACCCAGTACTTC.